This is a list of T cell receptor beta chains from one sample in a study of T cell responses to AZD1222 COVID-19 vaccine. Profiled with immunoSEQ multiplex PCR; TCRdb holds only in-frame clones, not every one. The sample includes fewer than 110,000 clones, around 91% seen only once; the top ten take 22%. Sequencing was performed on peripheral blood, taken on day 0 of AZD1222 vaccination. The receptor set was obtained from an adult in good health. Each CDR3 is given with its conserved first and last residue. A D gene is named only where the DNA matches it firmly. Not every row has a clone size; where given, it reads once, few, many or a size class.

CDR3nt: TGTGCCAGCAGTGAGACCAGGGGACAGCCCCAGCATTTT; CDR3aa: CASSETRGQPQHF; v_gene: TRBV6-1; abundance: NA; j_gene: TRBJ1-5; d_gene: NA
CDR3nt: TGCAGCGGGGGGCAAGTCCACACTGAAGCTTTCTTT; CDR3aa: CSGGQVHTEAFF; v_gene: TRBV29-1; abundance: NA; j_gene: TRBJ1-1; d_gene: NA
CDR3nt: TGCGCCAGCAGCCAAGATGGGCCGACTAGCGGTCCTGAGCAGTTCTTC; CDR3aa: CASSQDGPTSGPEQFF; v_gene: TRBV4-3; abundance: NA; j_gene: TRBJ2-1; d_gene: TRBD2
CDR3nt: TGTGCCAGCAGTGCAGGGTTTTACAATGGCTACACCTTC; CDR3aa: CASSAGFYNGYTF; v_gene: TRBV12-3/TRBV12-4; abundance: NA; j_gene: TRBJ1-2; d_gene: NA
CDR3nt: TGTGCCAGCAGTTACTCATCGGGGGGCTCTGGAAACACCATATATTTT; CDR3aa: CASSYSSGGSGNTIYF; v_gene: TRBV6-5; abundance: NA; j_gene: TRBJ1-3; d_gene: NA
CDR3nt: TGTGCCAGCAGTGAAAGGGGTAGCCTGCATAGTGGGGACACTGAGAACACCGGGGAGCTGTTTTTT; CDR3aa: CASSERGSLHSGDTENTGELFF; v_gene: TRBV6-1; abundance: NA; j_gene: TRBJ2-2; d_gene: NA
CDR3nt: TGCGCCAGCAGCTTGGGGGGGCCTACTAATGAAAAACTGTTTTTT; CDR3aa: CASSLGGPTNEKLFF; v_gene: TRBV5-1; abundance: NA; j_gene: TRBJ1-4; d_gene: NA
CDR3nt: TGTGCCAGCAGCGCAGAGCCTCGGGTGGCTAGCAACAATGAGCAGTTCTTC; CDR3aa: CASSAEPRVASNNEQFF; v_gene: TRBV7-2; abundance: NA; j_gene: TRBJ2-1; d_gene: NA
CDR3nt: TGTGCCAGTATTGACAGGGGGTATGGTCAGCCCCAGCATTTT; CDR3aa: CASIDRGYGQPQHF; v_gene: TRBV19; abundance: NA; j_gene: TRBJ1-5; d_gene: TRBD1
CDR3nt: TGTGCCAGCAGCTTATTATCCAGTGAAGCTTTCTTT; CDR3aa: CASSLLSSEAFF; v_gene: TRBV7-2; abundance: NA; j_gene: TRBJ1-1; d_gene: NA
CDR3nt: TGTGCCAGCAGCCGAGGACAGGGCGGCGCCGCGGACGGTCAGTACTTC; CDR3aa: CASSRGQGGAADGQYF; v_gene: TRBV5-4; abundance: NA; j_gene: TRBJ2-4; d_gene: TRBD1
CDR3nt: TGTGCCAGCAAAGGGGGTCCTAGCGGGGGGAGCGAGACCCAGTACTTC; CDR3aa: CASKGGPSGGSETQYF; v_gene: TRBV27; abundance: NA; j_gene: TRBJ2-5; d_gene: TRBD2
CDR3nt: TGTGCCAGCAGCTCCCGGGACTTCCTCAGTGAGCAGTTCTTC; CDR3aa: CASSSRDFLSEQFF; v_gene: TRBV7-2; abundance: NA; j_gene: TRBJ2-1; d_gene: NA
CDR3nt: TGTGCCAGCAGCTTAGTTGCGGCGGGGGGAGGTACAGATACGCAGTATTTT; CDR3aa: CASSLVAAGGGTDTQYF; v_gene: TRBV7-2; abundance: NA; j_gene: TRBJ2-3; d_gene: TRBD2
CDR3nt: TGTGCCAGCCCGGATAATGAGCAGTTCTTC; CDR3aa: CASPDNEQFF; v_gene: TRBV2; abundance: once; j_gene: TRBJ2-1; d_gene: NA
CDR3nt: TGTGCCAGCAGCTTAAAACAGGGCGTTATGCCGTTCTACAATGAGCAGTTCTTC; CDR3aa: CASSLKQGVMPFYNEQFF; v_gene: TRBV11-2; abundance: NA; j_gene: TRBJ2-1; d_gene: NA
CDR3nt: TGTGCCAGCAGCGAGGGCATAACAGGGGAAGCTTTCTTT; CDR3aa: CASSEGITGEAFF; v_gene: TRBV9; abundance: NA; j_gene: TRBJ1-1; d_gene: NA
CDR3nt: TGCGCCAGCAGCTTGGGGGTCTATGGCTACACCTTC; CDR3aa: CASSLGVYGYTF; v_gene: TRBV5-1; abundance: once; j_gene: TRBJ1-2; d_gene: NA
CDR3nt: TGTGCCAGCAGCTTTAAGGGGGCCGGACCCCTCCACTTT; CDR3aa: CASSFKGAGPLHF; v_gene: TRBV11-1; abundance: NA; j_gene: TRBJ1-6; d_gene: TRBD1
CDR3nt: TGTGCCATCAGTGAGTCGGCTACGGGGAATGAAAAACTGTTTTTT; CDR3aa: CAISESATGNEKLFF; v_gene: TRBV10-3; abundance: NA; j_gene: TRBJ1-4; d_gene: NA
CDR3nt: TGTGCCAGCAGCTTAGCGTCGAACAATGAGCAGTTCTTC; CDR3aa: CASSLASNNEQFF; v_gene: TRBV11-3; abundance: medium-sized; j_gene: TRBJ2-1; d_gene: NA
CDR3nt: TGTGCCACCAGCAGAGATGAGTACGAGCAGTACTTC; CDR3aa: CATSRDEYEQYF; v_gene: TRBV15; abundance: NA; j_gene: TRBJ2-7; d_gene: NA
CDR3nt: TGTGCCAGCAGCCAAGATATGATCGGGGACGAGCAGTACTTC; CDR3aa: CASSQDMIGDEQYF; v_gene: TRBV3-1/TRBV3-2; abundance: NA; j_gene: TRBJ2-7; d_gene: NA
CDR3nt: TGTGCCAGCAGCCCCAGTACCCCCGGGACAGGGGGCTTTAGTCAGCCCCAGCATTTT; CDR3aa: CASSPSTPGTGGFSQPQHF; v_gene: TRBV7-8; abundance: NA; j_gene: TRBJ1-5; d_gene: TRBD1
CDR3nt: TGCGCCAGCAGCTTGTCGGGGACAGTAACAGATACGCAGTATTTT; CDR3aa: CASSLSGTVTDTQYF; v_gene: TRBV5-1; abundance: NA; j_gene: TRBJ2-3; d_gene: TRBD1
CDR3nt: TGTGCCAGCAGTGAAAGCCGGGACAGGGTGACTTTCTTT; CDR3aa: CASSESRDRVTFF; v_gene: TRBV6-4; abundance: NA; j_gene: TRBJ1-1; d_gene: TRBD1
CDR3nt: TGCGCCAGCAGCCAAGGGGTCAGAAACTACGAGCAGTACTTC; CDR3aa: CASSQGVRNYEQYF; v_gene: TRBV4-1; abundance: NA; j_gene: TRBJ2-7; d_gene: NA
CDR3nt: TGTGCCAGTACCCGGGGGTTCTATGGCTACACCTTC; CDR3aa: CASTRGFYGYTF; v_gene: TRBV2; abundance: NA; j_gene: TRBJ1-2; d_gene: NA
CDR3nt: TGTGCCAGCAGCGTCCGGGGGGGCGACTACAATGAGCAGTTCTTC; CDR3aa: CASSVRGGDYNEQFF; v_gene: TRBV14; abundance: NA; j_gene: TRBJ2-1; d_gene: TRBD2
CDR3nt: TGCGCCAGCAGCCAAGAAACAAGTACAGCTAACTATGGCTACACCTTC; CDR3aa: CASSQETSTANYGYTF; v_gene: TRBV4-1; abundance: NA; j_gene: TRBJ1-2; d_gene: NA
CDR3nt: TGCGCCAGCAGCCCCGGATACGAGCAGTACTTC; CDR3aa: CASSPGYEQYF; v_gene: TRBV5-1; abundance: NA; j_gene: TRBJ2-7; d_gene: NA
CDR3nt: TGTGCCAGCAGCTACCTCGGACAGGGAAACACAGATACGCAGTATTTT; CDR3aa: CASSYLGQGNTDTQYF; v_gene: TRBV5-6; abundance: NA; j_gene: TRBJ2-3; d_gene: TRBD1
CDR3nt: TGTGCCAGCAGCCTTCCGGGACAGGGAAGATATGGCTACACCTTC; CDR3aa: CASSLPGQGRYGYTF; v_gene: TRBV3-1/TRBV3-2; abundance: few; j_gene: TRBJ1-2; d_gene: TRBD1
CDR3nt: TGTGCCAGCAGCTTAGCGGGAACCATCCAAGAGACCCAGTACTTC; CDR3aa: CASSLAGTIQETQYF; v_gene: TRBV7-2; abundance: NA; j_gene: TRBJ2-5; d_gene: NA
CDR3nt: TGTGCCAGCAGCGTAGTCCCGGTGGGACTAGGGAGCACCGGGGAGCTGTTTTTT; CDR3aa: CASSVVPVGLGSTGELFF; v_gene: TRBV9; abundance: NA; j_gene: TRBJ2-2; d_gene: TRBD2
CDR3nt: TGTGCCAGCAGCCAGCCGGGACTAGGTTACAATGAGCAGTTCTTC; CDR3aa: CASSQPGLGYNEQFF; v_gene: TRBV3-1/TRBV3-2; abundance: NA; j_gene: TRBJ2-1; d_gene: TRBD2
CDR3nt: TGTGCCAGTAGTACCAAACAGGAGGGGAGCAATCAGCCCCAGCATTTT; CDR3aa: CASSTKQEGSNQPQHF; v_gene: TRBV19; abundance: once; j_gene: TRBJ1-5; d_gene: NA
CDR3nt: TGCGCCAGCGGGAGGAACGCACAACCCACAGATACGCAGTATTTT; CDR3aa: CASGRNAQPTDTQYF; v_gene: TRBV5-1; abundance: few; j_gene: TRBJ2-3; d_gene: NA
CDR3nt: TGCGCCAGCAGCTTGGAGCGGGGGACCTACAATGAGCAGTTCTTC; CDR3aa: CASSLERGTYNEQFF; v_gene: TRBV5-1; abundance: NA; j_gene: TRBJ2-1; d_gene: TRBD2
CDR3nt: TGTGCCAGCAGCCCTTCGAGCTCCTACAATGAGCAGTTCTTC; CDR3aa: CASSPSSSYNEQFF; v_gene: TRBV7-9; abundance: NA; j_gene: TRBJ2-1; d_gene: NA
CDR3nt: TGTGCCAGCAGTTGGGCCAGTACGATGGGGACCCAGTACTTC; CDR3aa: CASSWASTMGTQYF; v_gene: TRBV28; abundance: NA; j_gene: TRBJ2-5; d_gene: NA
CDR3nt: TGTGCCATCAGACAGGGGGCCACTCTAGACTACGAGCAGTACTTC; CDR3aa: CAIRQGATLDYEQYF; v_gene: TRBV10-3; abundance: NA; j_gene: TRBJ2-7; d_gene: TRBD1
CDR3nt: TGTGCCAGCAGTTTGGGGGGACAAGGGGGCTACACCTTC; CDR3aa: CASSLGGQGGYTF; v_gene: TRBV12-3/TRBV12-4; abundance: NA; j_gene: TRBJ1-2; d_gene: NA
CDR3nt: TGTGCCAGCAGCTTAGGAGTTCCTGGTGAAGCTTTCTTT; CDR3aa: CASSLGVPGEAFF; v_gene: TRBV7-9; abundance: NA; j_gene: TRBJ1-1; d_gene: NA
CDR3nt: TGTGCCAGCAGTTTATCGACAGGGGTGGGCAATCAGCCCCAGCATTTT; CDR3aa: CASSLSTGVGNQPQHF; v_gene: TRBV27; abundance: NA; j_gene: TRBJ1-5; d_gene: TRBD1
CDR3nt: TGTGCCAGCAGTTATCCTAGCGGGGGACACAATGAGCAGTTCTTC; CDR3aa: CASSYPSGGHNEQFF; v_gene: TRBV27; abundance: NA; j_gene: TRBJ2-1; d_gene: TRBD2
CDR3nt: TGCGCCAGCAGCCCGGGGGCAGGATCCTACGAGCAGTACTTC; CDR3aa: CASSPGAGSYEQYF; v_gene: TRBV5-1; abundance: NA; j_gene: TRBJ2-7; d_gene: NA